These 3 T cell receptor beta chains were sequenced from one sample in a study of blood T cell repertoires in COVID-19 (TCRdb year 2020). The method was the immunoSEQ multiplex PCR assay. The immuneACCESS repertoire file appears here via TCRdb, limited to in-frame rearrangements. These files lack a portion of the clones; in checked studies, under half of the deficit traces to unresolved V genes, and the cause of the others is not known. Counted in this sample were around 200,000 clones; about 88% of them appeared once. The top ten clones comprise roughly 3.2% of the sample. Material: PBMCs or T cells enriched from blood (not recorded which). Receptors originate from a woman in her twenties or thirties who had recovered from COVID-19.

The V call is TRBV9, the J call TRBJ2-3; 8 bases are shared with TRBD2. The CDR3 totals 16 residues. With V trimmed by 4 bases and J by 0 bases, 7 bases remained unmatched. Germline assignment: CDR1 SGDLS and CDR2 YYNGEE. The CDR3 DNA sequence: TGTGCCAGCAGCTCCGGCGGGGGGAGAAGCACAGATACGCAGTATTTT. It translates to CASSSGGGRSTDTQYF.

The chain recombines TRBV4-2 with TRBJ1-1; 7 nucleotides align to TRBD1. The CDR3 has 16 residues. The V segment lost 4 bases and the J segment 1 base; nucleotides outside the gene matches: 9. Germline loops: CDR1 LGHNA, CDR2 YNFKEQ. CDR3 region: CASSPFPAGGNTEAFF. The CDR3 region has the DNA TGTGCCAGCAGCCCATTCCCGGCAGGGGGGAACACTGAAGCTTTCTTT.

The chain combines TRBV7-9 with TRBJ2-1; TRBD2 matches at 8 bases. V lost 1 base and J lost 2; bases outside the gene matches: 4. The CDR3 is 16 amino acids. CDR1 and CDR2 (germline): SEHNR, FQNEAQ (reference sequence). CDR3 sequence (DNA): TGTGCCAGCAGCTTAGGTGCGGGGGGTACCTACAATGAGCAGTTCTTC. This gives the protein CASSLGAGGTYNEQFF. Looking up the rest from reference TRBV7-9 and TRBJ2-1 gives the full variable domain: DTGVSQNPRHKITKRGQNVTFRCDPISEHNRLYWYRQTLGQGPEFLTYFQNEAQLEKSRLLSDRFSAERPKGSFSTLEIQRTEQGDSAMYLCASSLGAGGTYNEQFFGPGTRLTVL.